A single sample gave rise to the 21 T cell receptor beta chains below, sequenced in a study of blood T cell repertoires in COVID-19. Using immunoSEQ multiplex PCR, the repertoire was profiled, and TCRdb retains in-frame clones only, with some absent. Here the sample spans about 210,000 clones, around nine tenths being singletons. Input material: peripheral blood. Source of these receptors: a man aged 60 to 69 with acute or convalescent COVID-19.

This chain uses TRBV29-1 with TRBJ1-1; tentative D call: TRBD1 (5 bases). The CDR3 loop spans 18 amino acids. Germline loops: CDR1 SQVTM, CDR2 ANQGSEA. Deletions cut 0 bases from V and 1 base from J, with 21 bases between. CDR3: CSVEDPRFPQGSNTEAFF. CDR3 bases: TGCAGCGTTGAAGATCCCCGGTTTCCGCAGGGATCGAACACTGAAGCTTTCTTT.

The chain uses TRBV7-2 and TRBJ2-7; D is unresolved. Trimming cost V 5 bases and J 2 bases, with 22 bases left between them. The CDR3 is 17 residues long. The V gene's germline CDR1 is SGHTA and CDR2 FQGNSA. CDR3 in DNA: TGTGCCAGCAGCGGCCCCGTCGTAGTAGCCAGAGCCTACGAGCAGTACTTC. Protein product: CASSGPVVVARAYEQYF.

The chain links TRBV28 to TRBJ2-5, with 8 positions matching TRBD1. Germline V gene lookup returns CDR1 MDHEN and CDR2 SYDVKM. This CDR3 contains 15 residues. The V gene end was trimmed by 4 bases and the J gene end by 2 bases; junction bases not matched to a gene: 6. The CDR3 sequence: CASSSRQGWQETQYF. The CDR3 DNA reads as TGTGCCAGCAGTTCACGACAGGGGTGGCAAGAGACCCAGTACTTC.

The chain has TRBV7-2 and TRBJ2-5; TRBD1 matches at 8 bases. The CDR3 totals 17 residues. V lost 2 bases to trimming and J lost 4 bases; unmatched junction nucleotides: 12. CDR1 is SGHTA and CDR2 is FQGNSA in the germline V gene. CDR3 sequence reads: CASSLYFPFRGRETQYF. CDR3 sequence (DNA): TGTGCCAGCAGCTTATATTTTCCTTTCAGGGGGCGAGAGACCCAGTACTTC.

The chain uses TRBV5-4 and TRBJ1-2, with 8 bases lining up with TRBD1. The CDR3 length is 14 residues. Germline V gene data show CDR1 as SGHNT and CDR2 as YYREEE (reference sequence). The V gene end was trimmed by 4 bases and the J gene end by 4 bases; junction bases not matched to a gene: 6. CDR3 bases: TGTGCCAGCAGCACCTGGACAGGGACCTATGGCTACACCTTC. This encodes CASSTWTGTYGYTF.

The chain combines TRBV19 with TRBJ2-2, with D perhaps matching TRBD2 (7 bases). This CDR3 has 15 amino acids. CDR1 is LNHDA and CDR2 is SQIVND in the germline V gene (reference sequence). V was trimmed by 10 bases and J by 7 bases, leaving 22 bases between them. As DNA, the CDR3 is TGTGCCACCTCAGGGGAGGGGAGAGTTGGCGGGGAGCTGTTTTTT. Protein sequence: CATSGEGRVGGELFF. Full variable domain (remainder filled in from reference TRBV19 and TRBJ2-2): DGGITQSPKYLFRKEGQNVTLSCEQNLNHDAMYWYRQDPGQGLRLIYYSQIVNDFQKGDIAEGYSVSREKKESFPLTVTSAQKNPTAFYLCATSGEGRVGGELFFGEGSRLTVL.

The chain employs TRBV4-1 and TRBJ2-6; tentatively, D is TRBD2 (5 bases). Germline V gene sequence: CDR1 MGHRA, CDR2 YSYEKL. The CDR3 is 15 residues long. V lost 8 bases, J lost 0 bases, and 11 bases lay in between. The CDR3, as DNA: TGCGCCAGCGGAACGGCGGGCTCTGGGGCCAACGTCCTGACTTTC. This codes for CASGTAGSGANVLTF.

The chain carries TRBV29-1 and TRBJ2-5; no clear D. Germline-derived CDR1 and CDR2 are SQVTM and ANQGSEA. The V end lost 3 bases, the J end lost 8 bases, and 13 bases lay between the germline ends. CDR3 size: 12 residues. DNA for the CDR3: TGCAGCGTTGATCTTCTCGGGTTTACCCAGTACTTC. Amino acid sequence: CSVDLLGFTQYF. The full variable domain, completed using reference TRBV29-1 and TRBJ2-5, is SAVISQKPSRDICQRGTSLTIQCQVDSQVTMMFWYRQQPGQSLTLIATANQGSEATYESGFVIDKFPISRPNLTFSTLTVSNMSPEDSSIYLCSVDLLGFTQYFGPGTRLLVL.

This clone was counted once. This chain connects TRBV11-2 to TRBJ2-2, with 8 bases that match TRBD2. Germline CDR1 and CDR2: SGHAT and FQNNGV. Losses at the gene ends were 5 bases for V and 5 bases for J; bases not matched to a gene: 10. This CDR3 is built from 16 residues. Written as DNA, the CDR3 is TGTGCCAGCAGCCCCCTCGGTAGCGGGGCGACCGGGGAGCTGTTTTTT. It encodes CASSPLGSGATGELFF.

The chain has TRBV15 and TRBJ2-7; 10 bases line up with TRBD1. Germline CDR1 reads LNHNV; CDR2 reads YYDKDF (reference sequence). The length of the CDR3 is 14 residues. V lost 0 bases, J lost 6 bases, and 2 bases stayed unmatched. The CDR3 loop reads CATSRETGGGEQYF. The CDR3 DNA reads as TGTGCCACCAGCAGAGAGACAGGGGGCGGCGAGCAGTACTTC. The complete variable domain, with remaining parts taken from reference TRBV15 and TRBJ2-7, reads DAMVIQNPRYQVTQFGKPVTLSCSQTLNHNVMYWYQQKSSQAPKLLFHYYDKDFNNEADTPDNFQSRRPNTSFCFLDIRSPGLGDTAMYLCATSRETGGGEQYFGPGTRLTVT.

V and J are TRBV30 and TRBJ2-5, with a tentative D call TRBD2 (6 bases). The CDR3 is 14 residues long. From germline, CDR1 is GTSNPN and CDR2 SVGIG (reference sequence). With 0 bases removed from V and 4 bases from J, the gap between germline ends came to 12 bases. CDR3 nucleotides: TGTGCCTGGAGTGTACTGGCGGGGATAGAGACCCAGTACTTC. Protein product: CAWSVLAGIETQYF. The full variable domain, completed using reference TRBV30 and TRBJ2-5, is SQTIHQWPATLVQPVGSPLSLECTVEGTSNPNLYWYRQAAGRGLQLLFYSVGIGQISSEVPQNLSASRPQDRQFILSSKKLLLSDSGFYLCAWSVLAGIETQYFGPGTRLLVL.

The chain uses TRBV6-5 and TRBJ1-3, with a weak D call TRBD1 (5 bases). The ends were cut back, 9 bases at V and 0 bases at J, with 12 bases in the middle. This CDR3 region has 14 residues. CDR1 MNHEY and CDR2 SVGAGI come from the germline V gene. CDR3 in amino acids: CASGDSISGNTIYF. Written as DNA, the CDR3 is TGTGCCAGTGGGGACTCAATCTCTGGAAACACCATATATTTT.

The chain has TRBV6-2 or TRBV6-3 and TRBJ1-4; the match to TRBD1 covers 9 bases. J gave up 5 bases and V 6 bases, and 10 bases lay outside the gene matches. The CDR3 length is 16 residues. Germline CDR1 is MNHEY and CDR2 is SVGEGT. CDR3 sequence: CASSPGTGSNNEKLFF. DNA for the CDR3: TGTGCCAGCAGCCCCGGGACAGGGTCCAACAATGAAAAACTGTTTTTT.

The chain links TRBV29-1 to TRBJ1-1, with D perhaps matching TRBD1 (5 bases). From germline, CDR1 is SQVTM and CDR2 ANQGSEA. The ends were cut back, 7 bases at V and 4 bases at J, with 13 bases in the middle. The CDR3 extends over 12 amino acids. In nucleotides, the CDR3 is TGCAGCGCCCTAGTGGGGGGCACTGAAGCTTTCTTT. Amino acid sequence: CSALVGGTEAFF.

The chain links TRBV6-5 to TRBJ2-1, with TRBD2 identical over 8 bases. Germline V lookup: CDR1 MNHEY, CDR2 SVGAGI. CDR3 size: 16 residues. V gave up 4 bases and J gave up 4 bases; unmatched junction bases: 9. In DNA form, the CDR3 reads TGTGCCAGCAGTTCCCGCGGGGGGCGGGAATACAATGAGCAGTTCTTC. Amino acids: CASSSRGGREYNEQFF.

CDR3 loop: CASSLNREVSYGYTF. The CDR3 DNA reads as TGCGCCAGCAGCTTGAACAGGGAAGTGAGCTATGGCTACACCTTC. The rearrangement links TRBV5-1 to TRBJ1-2; D is possibly TRBD1 (6 bases). This CDR3 comprises 15 residues. The ends were cut back, 1 base at V and 4 bases at J, with 14 bases in the middle. CDR1 SGHRS and CDR2 YFSETQ come from the germline V gene. Full variable domain (remainder filled in from reference TRBV5-1 and TRBJ1-2): KAGVTQTPRYLIKTRGQQVTLSCSPISGHRSVSWYQQTPGQGLQFLFEYFSETQRNKGNFPGRFSGRQFSNSRSEMNVSTLELGDSALYLCASSLNREVSYGYTFGSGTRLTVV.

The V call is TRBV6-2 or TRBV6-3, the J call TRBJ2-5, with 7 positions matching TRBD2. Germline lookup yields CDR1 MNHEY and CDR2 SVGEGT. V lost 0 bases and J lost 1; bases outside the gene matches: 2. The CDR3 loop spans 15 amino acids. The DNA of the CDR3 is TGTGCCAGCAGTTACTCGGGACTACCCCAAGAGACCCAGTACTTC. This encodes CASSYSGLPQETQYF.

The chain has TRBV9 and TRBJ2-3; D possibly corresponds to TRBD1 (5 bases). CDR3 size: 14 residues. Trimming removed 3 bases from V and 4 bases from J, with 12 bases in between. Germline V gene sequence: CDR1 SGDLS, CDR2 YYNGEE. DNA of the CDR3: TGTGCCAGCAGCGCCGGGCAGGGCGCAGATACGCAGTATTTT. Protein sequence: CASSAGQGADTQYF. Full variable domain (outside the CDR3, taken from reference TRBV9 and TRBJ2-3): DSGVTQTPKHLITATGQRVTLRCSPRSGDLSVYWYQQSLDQGLQFLIQYYNGEERAKGNILERFSAQQFPDLHSELNLSSLELGDSALYFCASSAGQGADTQYFGPGTRLTVL.

This chain uses TRBV9 with TRBJ1-4; 10 bases align to TRBD1. This CDR3 region has 16 residues. Germline V lookup: CDR1 SGDLS, CDR2 YYNGEE. The trim removed 3 bases at V and 6 bases at J, leaving 8 bases unmatched. This CDR3 reads CASSDGGDRGDEKLFF. In DNA, the CDR3 is TGTGCCAGCAGCGATGGGGGGGACAGGGGTGATGAAAAACTGTTTTTT. The full variable domain, rest sourced from reference TRBV9 and TRBJ1-4, is DSGVTQTPKHLITATGQRVTLRCSPRSGDLSVYWYQQSLDQGLQFLIQYYNGEERAKGNILERFSAQQFPDLHSELNLSSLELGDSALYFCASSDGGDRGDEKLFFGSGTQLSVL.

This clone has a single count. This chain joins TRBV9 and TRBJ1-6; 7 nucleotides agree with TRBD1. J lost 0 bases, V lost 3 bases, and 9 bases had no gene match. The CDR3 runs 18 residues. Germline V gene data show CDR1 as SGDLS and CDR2 as YYNGEE. In DNA form, the CDR3 reads TGTGCCAGCAGCGGGGAGACAGGGCTTAGCTCCTATAATTCACCCCTCCACTTT. Translating it yields CASSGETGLSSYNSPLHF. Using reference TRBV9 and TRBJ1-6 for the parts outside the CDR3, the full variable domain is DSGVTQTPKHLITATGQRVTLRCSPRSGDLSVYWYQQSLDQGLQFLIQYYNGEERAKGNILERFSAQQFPDLHSELNLSSLELGDSALYFCASSGETGLSSYNSPLHFGNGTRLTVT.

This clone was detected once. The gene calls are TRBV6-2 or TRBV6-3 and TRBJ1-5; 10 bases map to TRBD1. Germline CDR1 reads MNHEY; CDR2 reads SVGEGT. The CDR3 is 16 residues long. The trim removed 6 bases at V and 4 bases at J, leaving 9 bases unmatched. CDR3 amino acids: CASSLGTGVSNQPQHF. For the CDR3, the DNA is TGTGCCAGCAGCCTCGGGACAGGGGTTAGTAATCAGCCCCAGCATTTT.